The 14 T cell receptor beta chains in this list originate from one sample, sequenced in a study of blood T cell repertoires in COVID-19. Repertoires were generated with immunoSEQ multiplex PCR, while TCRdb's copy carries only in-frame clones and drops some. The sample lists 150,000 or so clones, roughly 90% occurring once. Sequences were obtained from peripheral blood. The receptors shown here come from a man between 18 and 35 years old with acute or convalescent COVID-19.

The CDR3 is CASSPLAGGGNEQFF. The DNA of the CDR3 is TGTGCCAGCAGTCCCCTAGCGGGGGGCGGGAATGAGCAGTTCTTC. The chain uses TRBV27 and TRBJ2-1; the match to TRBD2 covers 11 bases. The CDR3 spans 15 residues. V shed 5 bases and J 7 bases; nucleotides not matched to a gene: 7. CDR1 MNHEY and CDR2 SMNVEV come from the germline V gene (reference sequence).

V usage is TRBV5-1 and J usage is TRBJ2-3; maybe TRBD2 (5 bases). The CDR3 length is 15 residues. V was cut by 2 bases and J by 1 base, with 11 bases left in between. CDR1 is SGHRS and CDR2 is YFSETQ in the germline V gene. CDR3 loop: CASSFSGGRTDTQYF. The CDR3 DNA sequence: TGCGCCAGCAGCTTCAGCGGCGGGCGCACAGATACGCAGTATTTT.

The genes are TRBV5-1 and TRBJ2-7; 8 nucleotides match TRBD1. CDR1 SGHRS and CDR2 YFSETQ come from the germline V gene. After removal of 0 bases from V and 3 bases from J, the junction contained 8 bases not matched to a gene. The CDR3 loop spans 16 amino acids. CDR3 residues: CASSLALDRVNYEQYF. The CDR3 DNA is TGCGCCAGCAGCTTGGCCTTGGACAGGGTAAACTACGAGCAGTACTTC.

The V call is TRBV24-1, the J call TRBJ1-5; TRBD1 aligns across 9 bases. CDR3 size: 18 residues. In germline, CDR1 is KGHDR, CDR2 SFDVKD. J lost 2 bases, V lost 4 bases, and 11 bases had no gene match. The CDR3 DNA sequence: TGTGCCACCAGTGACTCCGGGACAGGGACGTTTGGCAATCAGCCCCAGCATTTT. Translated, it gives CATSDSGTGTFGNQPQHF.

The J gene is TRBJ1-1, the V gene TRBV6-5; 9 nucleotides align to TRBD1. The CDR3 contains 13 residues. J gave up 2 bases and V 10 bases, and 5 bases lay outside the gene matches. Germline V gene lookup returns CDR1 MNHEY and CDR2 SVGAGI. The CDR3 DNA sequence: TGTGCCACGACAGGGGGATTCAACACTGAAGCTTTCTTT. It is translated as CATTGGFNTEAFF.

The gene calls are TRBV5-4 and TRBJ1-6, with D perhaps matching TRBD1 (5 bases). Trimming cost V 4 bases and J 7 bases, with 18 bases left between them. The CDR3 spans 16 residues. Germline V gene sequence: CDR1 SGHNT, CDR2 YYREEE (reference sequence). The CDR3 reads CASSLTLGGVNSPLHF. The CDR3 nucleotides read TGTGCCAGCAGCCTTACCTTGGGGGGTGTAAATTCACCCCTCCACTTT.

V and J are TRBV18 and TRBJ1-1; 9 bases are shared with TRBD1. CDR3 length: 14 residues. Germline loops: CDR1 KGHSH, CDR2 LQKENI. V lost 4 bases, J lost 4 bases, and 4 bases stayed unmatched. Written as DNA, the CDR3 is TGTGCCAGCTCACGAGGACAGGGGAGCACTGAAGCTTTCTTT. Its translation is CASSRGQGSTEAFF.

CDR3 residues: CASSRDRTNEKLFF. As DNA, the CDR3 is TGTGCCAGCAGCCGCGACAGAACTAATGAAAAACTGTTTTTT. The rearrangement uses TRBV7-9 and TRBJ1-4; D is possibly TRBD1 (5 bases). This CDR3 region has 14 residues. Per germline, CDR1 SEHNR and CDR2 FQNEAQ (reference sequence). V gave up 5 bases and J gave up 1 base, with 8 bases separating them.

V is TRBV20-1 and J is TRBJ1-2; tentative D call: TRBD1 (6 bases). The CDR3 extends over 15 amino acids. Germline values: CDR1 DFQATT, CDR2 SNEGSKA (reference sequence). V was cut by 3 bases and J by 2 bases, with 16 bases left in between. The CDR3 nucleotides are TGCAGTGCTAGTAGTGGAACCGGGACAAACTATGGCTACACCTTC. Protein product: CSASSGTGTNYGYTF.

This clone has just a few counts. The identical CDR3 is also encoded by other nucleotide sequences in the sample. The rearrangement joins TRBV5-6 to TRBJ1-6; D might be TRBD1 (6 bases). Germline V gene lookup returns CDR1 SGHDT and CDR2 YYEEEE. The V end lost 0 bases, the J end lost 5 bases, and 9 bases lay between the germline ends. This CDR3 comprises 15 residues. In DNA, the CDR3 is TGTGCCAGCAGCTTGGTACAGGGAGATAATTCACCCCTCCACTTT. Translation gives CASSLVQGDNSPLHF.

In DNA, the CDR3 is TGCGCCAGCACGACCAGGTTAGGGGATGGACACAATGAGCAGTTCTTC. It translates to CASTTRLGDGHNEQFF. This chain links TRBV5-1 with TRBJ2-1; a possible D gene is TRBD1 (5 bases). V shed 6 bases and J shed 5 bases, with 21 bases lying between them. Per germline, CDR1 SGHRS and CDR2 YFSETQ. This CDR3 has 16 amino acids. The complete variable domain, with remaining parts taken from reference TRBV5-1 and TRBJ2-1, reads KAGVTQTPRYLIKTRGQQVTLSCSPISGHRSVSWYQQTPGQGLQFLFEYFSETQRNKGNFPGRFSGRQFSNSRSEMNVSTLELGDSALYLCASTTRLGDGHNEQFFGPGTRLTVL.

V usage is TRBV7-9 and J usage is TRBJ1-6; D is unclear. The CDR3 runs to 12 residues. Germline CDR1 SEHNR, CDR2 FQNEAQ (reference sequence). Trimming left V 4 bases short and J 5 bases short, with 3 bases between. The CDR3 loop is CASSSDNSPLHF. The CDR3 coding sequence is TGTGCCAGCAGCTCTGATAATTCACCCCTCCACTTT. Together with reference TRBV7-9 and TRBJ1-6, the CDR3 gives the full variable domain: DTGVSQNPRHKITKRGQNVTFRCDPISEHNRLYWYRQTLGQGPEFLTYFQNEAQLEKSRLLSDRFSAERPKGSFSTLEIQRTEQGDSAMYLCASSSDNSPLHFGNGTRLTVT.

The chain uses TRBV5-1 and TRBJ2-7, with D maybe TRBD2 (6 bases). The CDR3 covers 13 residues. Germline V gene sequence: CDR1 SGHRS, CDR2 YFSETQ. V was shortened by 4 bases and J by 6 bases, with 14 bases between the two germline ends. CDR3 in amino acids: CASSTWEDSEQYF. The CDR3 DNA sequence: TGCGCCAGCAGCACCTGGGAGGATAGCGAGCAGTACTTC.

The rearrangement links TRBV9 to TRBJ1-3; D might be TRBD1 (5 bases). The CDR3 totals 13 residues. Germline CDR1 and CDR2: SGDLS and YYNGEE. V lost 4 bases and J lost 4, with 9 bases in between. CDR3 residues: CASSKGVGNTIYF. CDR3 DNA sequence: TGTGCCAGCAGCAAAGGGGTAGGAAACACCATATATTTT.